The T cell receptor (beta chain) under discussion was sequenced for a study of monozygotic twins with inflammatory bowel disease. Overall study findings and caveats: Support was absent for any single strong signal or clonotype linked to IBD. T cell subtypes were not distinguishable in this analysis. Reduced clonotype sharing with other individuals was observed in IBD patients relative to healthy twins, especially with disease activity.

Per germline, CDR1 LGHDT and CDR2 YNNKEL (reference sequence). CDR3 length: 14 amino acids. Comments on this clonotype: Its antigen remains unknown.

TCRdb re-called the 5' RACE reads; one entry per CDR3 protein, DNA not given. The table for this sample gives 440,000 or so distinct CDR3 sequences. This TCR was sampled from a human donor with ulcerative colitis or Crohn's disease, or a healthy co-twin of an affected twin (not recorded which). The rearrangement uses TRBV3-1 and TRBJ2-7. The sample taken for sequencing was blood. The CDR3 reads CASTLAGATYEQYF.